Listed below are T cell receptor beta chains from one sample, sequenced in a study of radiotherapy plus CTLA-4 blockade in lung cancer. Method: immunoSEQ multiplex PCR; TCRdb's copy keeps in-frame clones and lacks some. The sample contains tens of thousands of clones, around 87% of which appear only once. The sequencing here drew on peripheral blood, taken from a patient treated with radiotherapy plus ipilimumab. The receptor set was obtained from a human donor with non-small cell lung cancer that progressed on radiotherapy plus ipilimumab. The CDR3 runs from the conserved cysteine through the conserved F or W.

V	J	CDR3
TRBV2	TRBJ2-6	CASSVNLGSGANVLTF
TRBV30	TRBJ1-5	CAWSLAGGNQPQHF
TRBV7-3	TRBJ2-1	CASSSGGPTHNEQFF
TRBV6-6	TRBJ2-2	CASITSGTNTGELFF
TRBV11-3	TRBJ1-1	CASRLRGEAFF
TRBV6-6	TRBJ2-7	CASSYYQGNLYEQYF
TRBV11-2	TRBJ2-7	CASSPRWGSYEQYF
TRBV7-3	TRBJ2-3	CASSYSGGADTQYF
TRBV14	TRBJ1-2	CASSRNFGYGYTF
TRBV5-1	TRBJ2-7	CASMESSSSYEQYF
TRBV5-5	TRBJ1-5	CASSLATGAPQPQHF
TRBV2	TRBJ1-3	CASSVGQSGNTIYF
TRBV14	TRBJ1-6	CASSQDPRTSNNSPLHF
TRBV20-1	-	CSARDYYEQYF
TRBV11-3	TRBJ1-1	CASSSSGLRMNTEAFF
TRBV6-1	TRBJ1-4	CASTQGHRNEKLFF
TRBV19	TRBJ1-4	CASSSDRDRANEKLFF
TRBV4-2	TRBJ2-2	CASSPRGAGGSTGELFF
TRBV7-2	TRBJ2-3	CASSLGTSGGARDTQYF
TRBV19	TRBJ2-1	CASSANPPWTGLSNEQFF
TRBV28	TRBJ1-2	CASSLREGYTF
TRBV29-1	TRBJ2-1	CSVGGTSGMGGQFF
TRBV9	TRBJ2-5	CASYIETQYF
TRBV27	TRBJ1-1	CASSFSSTTEAFF
TRBV19	TRBJ1-2	CASSEGQNYGYTF
TRBV21-1	TRBJ2-7	CASSKEGTVVREQYF
TRBV30	TRBJ1-4	CAWSVGQANQKLFF
TRBV27	TRBJ1-2	CASSLSQGRDGYTF
TRBV9	TRBJ2-3	CASSIGTSGRAADTQYF